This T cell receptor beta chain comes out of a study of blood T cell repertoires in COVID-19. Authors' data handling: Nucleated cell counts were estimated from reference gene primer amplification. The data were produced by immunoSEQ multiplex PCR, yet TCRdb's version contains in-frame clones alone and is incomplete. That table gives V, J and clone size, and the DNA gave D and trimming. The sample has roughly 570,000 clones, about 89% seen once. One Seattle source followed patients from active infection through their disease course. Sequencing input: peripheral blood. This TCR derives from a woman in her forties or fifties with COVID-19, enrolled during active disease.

CDR3 residues: CASSLGQGSQETQYF. The CDR3 DNA follows: TGCGCCAGCAGCTTGGGACAGGGGTCCCAAGAGACCCAGTACTTC. The V and J genes are TRBV5-1 and TRBJ2-5; the match to TRBD1 covers 8 bases. The CDR3 contains 15 residues. The junction had 2 bases not matched to a gene; V was cut back by 0 bases and J by 1 base. Germline V gene lookup returns CDR1 SGHRS and CDR2 YFSETQ.